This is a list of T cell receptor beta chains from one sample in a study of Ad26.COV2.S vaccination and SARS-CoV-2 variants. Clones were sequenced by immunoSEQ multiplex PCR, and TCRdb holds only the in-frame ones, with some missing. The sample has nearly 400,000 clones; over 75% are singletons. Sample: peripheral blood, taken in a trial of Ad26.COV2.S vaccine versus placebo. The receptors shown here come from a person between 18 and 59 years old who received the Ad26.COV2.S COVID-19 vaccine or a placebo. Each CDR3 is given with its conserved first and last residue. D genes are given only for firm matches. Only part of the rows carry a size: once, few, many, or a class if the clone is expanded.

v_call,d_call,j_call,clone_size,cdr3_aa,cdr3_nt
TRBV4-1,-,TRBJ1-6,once,CASSQAHREQTKGNSPLHF,TGCGCCAGCAGCCAAGCGCACAGGGAACAGACTAAAGGTAATTCACCCCTCCACTTT
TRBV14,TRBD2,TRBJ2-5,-,CASSVSGSGETQYF,TGTGCCAGCAGCGTTAGCGGGAGTGGGGAGACCCAGTACTTC
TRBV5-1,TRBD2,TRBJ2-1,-,CASSLVVGLAGAQGEQFF,TGCGCCAGCAGCTTGGTGGTCGGCCTAGCGGGGGCCCAGGGTGAGCAGTTCTTC
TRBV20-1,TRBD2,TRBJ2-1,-,CSASGLADNEQFF,TGCAGTGCTAGTGGCCTAGCGGACAATGAGCAGTTCTTC
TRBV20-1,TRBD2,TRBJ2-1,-,CSPTSAHEQFF,TGCAGCCCTACTAGCGCCCATGAGCAGTTCTTC
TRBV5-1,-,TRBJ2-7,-,CASSLGASPGLYEQYF,TGCGCCAGCAGCTTGGGGGCATCCCCCGGACTCTACGAGCAGTACTTC
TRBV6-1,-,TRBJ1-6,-,CASSETQGINSPLHF,TGTGCCAGCAGTGAGACGCAGGGAATTAATTCACCCCTCCACTTT
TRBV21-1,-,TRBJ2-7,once,CASSKRGSYEQYF,TGTGCCAGCAGCAAGAGGGGGAGCTACGAGCAGTACTTC
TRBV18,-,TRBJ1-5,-,CASSHRETQPQHF,TGTGCCAGCTCACACAGGGAAACTCAGCCCCAGCATTTT
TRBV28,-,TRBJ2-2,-,CASSLNTGELFF,TGTGCCAGTAGCTTGAACACCGGGGAGCTGTTTTTT
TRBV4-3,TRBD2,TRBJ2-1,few,CASSQDRTSSEQFF,TGCGCCAGCAGCCAAGATAGGACTAGTAGTGAGCAGTTCTTC
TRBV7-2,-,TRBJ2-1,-,CASSLRAYDEQFF,TGTGCCAGCAGCTTAAGGGCTTACGATGAGCAGTTCTTC
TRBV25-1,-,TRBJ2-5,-,CASSEYQRQETQYF,TGTGCCAGCAGTGAATATCAACGCCAAGAGACCCAGTACTTC
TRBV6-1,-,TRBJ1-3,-,CASSVGPPRISGNTIYF,TGTGCCAGCAGTGTCGGACCGCCGCGGATCTCTGGAAACACCATATATTTT
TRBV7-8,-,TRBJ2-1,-,CASSELAYSYNEQFF,TGTGCCAGCAGCGAACTAGCTTACTCCTACAATGAGCAGTTCTTC
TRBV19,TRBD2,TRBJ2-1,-,CASSIGTISYNEQFF,TGTGCCAGTAGTATCGGGACTATTTCCTACAATGAGCAGTTCTTC
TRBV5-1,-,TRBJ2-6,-,CASSIQSSGANVLTF,TGCGCCAGCAGCATACAGAGCTCTGGGGCCAACGTCCTGACTTTC
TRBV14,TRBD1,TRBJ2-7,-,CASSRGGQGALGEQYF,TGTGCCAGCAGCCGCGGGGGACAGGGAGCCTTGGGCGAGCAGTACTTC
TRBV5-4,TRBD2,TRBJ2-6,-,CASNPPASGSKGANVLTF,TGTGCCAGCAACCCCCCGGCTAGCGGGAGTAAGGGGGCCAACGTCCTGACTTTC
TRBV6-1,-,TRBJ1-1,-,CASSEAGNTEAFF,TGTGCCAGCAGTGAAGCAGGGAACACTGAAGCTTTCTTT
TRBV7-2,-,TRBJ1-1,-,CASSSLLRPLNTEAFF,TGTGCCAGCAGCTCCCTATTAAGGCCCTTGAACACTGAAGCTTTCTTT
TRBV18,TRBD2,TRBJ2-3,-,CASSPGGRLRDTQYF,TGTGCCAGCTCACCGGGCGGGAGACTCAGGGATACGCAGTATTTT
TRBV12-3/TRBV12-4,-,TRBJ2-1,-,CASSLESLWEQFF,TGTGCCAGCAGTTTAGAGTCCTTATGGGAGCAGTTCTTC
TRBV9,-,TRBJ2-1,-,CASSVVAHGEQFF,TGTGCCAGCAGCGTAGTTGCCCACGGTGAGCAGTTCTTC
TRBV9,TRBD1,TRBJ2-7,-,CASSVEPGQGAREQYF,TGTGCCAGCAGCGTAGAACCGGGACAGGGGGCTAGGGAGCAGTACTTC
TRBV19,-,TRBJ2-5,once,CASSIAGRLETQYF,TGTGCCAGTAGTATAGCTGGGCGTTTAGAGACCCAGTACTTC